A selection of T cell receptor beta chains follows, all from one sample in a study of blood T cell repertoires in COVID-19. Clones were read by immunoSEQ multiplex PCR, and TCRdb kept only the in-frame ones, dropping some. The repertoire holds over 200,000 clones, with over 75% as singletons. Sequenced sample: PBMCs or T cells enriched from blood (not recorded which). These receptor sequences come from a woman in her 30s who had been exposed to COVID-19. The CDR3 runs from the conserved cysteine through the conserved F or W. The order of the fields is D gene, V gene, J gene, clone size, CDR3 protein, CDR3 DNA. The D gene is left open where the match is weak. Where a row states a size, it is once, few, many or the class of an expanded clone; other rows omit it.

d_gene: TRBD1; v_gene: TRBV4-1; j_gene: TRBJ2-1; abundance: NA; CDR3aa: CASSQTGTGGYNEQFF; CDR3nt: TGCGCCAGCAGCCAAACCGGGACAGGGGGATACAATGAGCAGTTCTTC
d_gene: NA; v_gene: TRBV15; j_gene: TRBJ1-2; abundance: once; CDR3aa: CATSRVGGRDGYTF; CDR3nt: TGTGCCACCAGCAGAGTAGGGGGGAGGGATGGCTACACCTTC
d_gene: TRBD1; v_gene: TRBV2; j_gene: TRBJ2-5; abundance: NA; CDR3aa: CASARDSIFQETQYF; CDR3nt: TGTGCCAGCGCCCGGGACAGCATTTTTCAGGAGACCCAGTACTTC
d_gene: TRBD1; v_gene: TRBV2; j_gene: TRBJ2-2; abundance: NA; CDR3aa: CASRDRGYTGELFF; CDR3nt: TGTGCCAGCAGGGACAGGGGGTACACCGGGGAGCTGTTTTTT
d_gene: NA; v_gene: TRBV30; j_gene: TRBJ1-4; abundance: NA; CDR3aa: CAWSVQSMVFF; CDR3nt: TGTGCCTGGAGTGTACAGAGTATGGTGTTTTTT
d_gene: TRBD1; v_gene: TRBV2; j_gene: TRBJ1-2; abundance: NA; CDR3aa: CASKPGQALGYTF; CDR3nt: TGTGCCAGCAAGCCGGGACAGGCCCTAGGCTACACCTTC
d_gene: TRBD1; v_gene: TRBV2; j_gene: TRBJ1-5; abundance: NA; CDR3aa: CASSANRDRYQPQHF; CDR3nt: TGTGCCAGCAGTGCAAACCGGGACAGATATCAGCCCCAGCATTTT
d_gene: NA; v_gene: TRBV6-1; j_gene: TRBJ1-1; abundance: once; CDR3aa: CASSESVAFF; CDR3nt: TGTGCCAGCAGTGAATCGGTTGCTTTCTTT
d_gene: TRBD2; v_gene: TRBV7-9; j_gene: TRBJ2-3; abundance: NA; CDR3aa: CASSLASGRGTDTQYF; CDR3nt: TGTGCCAGCAGCTTAGCTAGCGGGAGGGGCACAGATACGCAGTATTTT
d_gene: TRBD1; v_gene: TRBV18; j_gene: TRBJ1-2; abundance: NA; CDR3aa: CASSTGQAFYGYTF; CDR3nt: TGTGCCAGCTCAACGGGACAGGCTTTCTATGGCTACACCTTC
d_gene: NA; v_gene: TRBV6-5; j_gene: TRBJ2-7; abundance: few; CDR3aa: CASSSDGVSYEQYF; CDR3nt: TGTGCCAGCAGCAGCGACGGTGTCTCCTACGAGCAGTACTTC
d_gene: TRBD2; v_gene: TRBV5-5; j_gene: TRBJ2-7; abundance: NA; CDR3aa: CASSLLVAGAYEQYF; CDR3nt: TGTGCCAGCAGCTTGTTGGTAGCGGGAGCTTACGAGCAGTACTTC
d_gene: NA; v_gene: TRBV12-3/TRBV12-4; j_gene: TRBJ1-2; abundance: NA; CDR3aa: CASSFGAGYTF; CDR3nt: TGTGCCAGCAGTTTTGGGGCCGGCTACACCTTC
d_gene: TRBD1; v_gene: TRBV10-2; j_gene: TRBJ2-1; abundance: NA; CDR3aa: CASSEPGTGVMNEQFF; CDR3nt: TGCGCCAGCAGTGAGCCCGGGACAGGGGTTATGAATGAGCAGTTCTTC
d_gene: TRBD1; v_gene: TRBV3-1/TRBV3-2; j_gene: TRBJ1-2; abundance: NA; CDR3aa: CASSQLPGQANQFGYTF; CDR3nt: TGTGCCAGCAGCCAACTGCCGGGACAGGCGAATCAGTTTGGCTACACCTTC
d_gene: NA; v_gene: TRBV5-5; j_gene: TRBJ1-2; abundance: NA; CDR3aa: CASSLSTLGGYGYTF; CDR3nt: TGTGCCAGCAGCTTGTCTACCCTAGGCGGCTATGGCTACACCTTC
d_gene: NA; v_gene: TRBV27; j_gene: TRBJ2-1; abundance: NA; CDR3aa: CASSLWRGPYNEQFF; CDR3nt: TGTGCCAGCAGTTTATGGAGGGGGCCCTACAATGAGCAGTTCTTC
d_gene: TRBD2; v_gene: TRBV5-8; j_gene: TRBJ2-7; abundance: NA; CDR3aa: CASSLGTSGFIWEQYF; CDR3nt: TGTGCCAGCAGCTTAGGGACTAGCGGGTTCATTTGGGAGCAGTACTTC
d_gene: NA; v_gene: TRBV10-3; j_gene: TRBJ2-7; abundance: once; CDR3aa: CATHVYLTPPYEQYF; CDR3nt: TGTGCCACCCACGTGTATCTGACACCGCCCTACGAGCAGTACTTC
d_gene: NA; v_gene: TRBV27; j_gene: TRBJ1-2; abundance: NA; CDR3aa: CASSLSAGPGSGYTF; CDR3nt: TGTGCCAGCAGTTTATCGGCAGGCCCAGGGTCGGGCTACACCTTC
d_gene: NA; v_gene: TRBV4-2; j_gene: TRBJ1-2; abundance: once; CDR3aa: CASSPTDVRGYTF; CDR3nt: TGTGCCAGCAGCCCGACAGATGTTAGGGGCTACACCTTC
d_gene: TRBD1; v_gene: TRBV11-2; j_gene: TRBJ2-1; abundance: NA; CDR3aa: CASSYTQGVFGGEQFF; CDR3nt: TGTGCCAGCAGCTACACACAGGGGGTATTCGGTGGTGAGCAGTTCTTC
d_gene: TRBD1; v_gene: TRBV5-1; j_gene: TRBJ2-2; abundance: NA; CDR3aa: CASSLLTGANTGELFF; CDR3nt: TGCGCCAGCAGCTTGTTGACAGGGGCAAACACCGGGGAGCTGTTTTTT
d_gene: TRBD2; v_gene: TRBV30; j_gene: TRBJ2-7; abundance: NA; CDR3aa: CAWSVAGPYEQYF; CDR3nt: TGTGCCTGGAGTGTAGCGGGGCCCTACGAGCAGTACTTC
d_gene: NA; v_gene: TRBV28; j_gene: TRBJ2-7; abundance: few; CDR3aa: CASLRSGGPYEQYF; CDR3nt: TGTGCCAGCCTTCGCTCAGGGGGGCCCTACGAGCAGTACTTC
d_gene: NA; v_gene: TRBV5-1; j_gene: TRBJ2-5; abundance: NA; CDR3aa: CASRRLQGPGAPETQYF; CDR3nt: TGCGCCAGCAGGCGGCTACAGGGACCAGGGGCCCCAGAGACCCAGTACTTC
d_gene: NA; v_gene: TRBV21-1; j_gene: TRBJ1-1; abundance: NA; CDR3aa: CASSKSRGMNTEAFF; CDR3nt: TGTGCCAGCAGCAAATCCAGGGGTATGAACACTGAAGCTTTCTTT
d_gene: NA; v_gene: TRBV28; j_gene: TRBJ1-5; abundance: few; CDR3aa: CASSLELGAVNQPQHF; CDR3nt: TGTGCCAGCAGTTTAGAGTTAGGGGCGGTTAATCAGCCCCAGCATTTT
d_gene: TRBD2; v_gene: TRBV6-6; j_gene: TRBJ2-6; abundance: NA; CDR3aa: CASSLAGQPSGANVLTF; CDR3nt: TGTGCCAGCAGTCTAGCGGGACAGCCCTCTGGGGCCAACGTCCTGACTTTC
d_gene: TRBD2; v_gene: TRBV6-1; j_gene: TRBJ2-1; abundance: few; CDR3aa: CASSEATSGSYNEQFF; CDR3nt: TGTGCCAGCAGTGAAGCAACTAGCGGGTCCTACAATGAGCAGTTCTTC
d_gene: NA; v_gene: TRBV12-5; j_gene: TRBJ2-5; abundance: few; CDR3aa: CASAGVGETQYF; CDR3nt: TGTGCTAGTGCAGGGGTTGGCGAGACCCAGTACTTC
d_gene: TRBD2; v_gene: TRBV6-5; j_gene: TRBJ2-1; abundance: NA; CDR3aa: CASSYSLAGDEQFF; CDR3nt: TGTGCCAGCAGTTATAGTCTAGCGGGGGATGAGCAGTTCTTC
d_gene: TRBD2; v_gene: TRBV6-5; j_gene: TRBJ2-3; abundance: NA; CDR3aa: CASRDLGLDTDTQYF; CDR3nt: TGTGCCAGCAGGGACTTGGGACTAGATACAGATACGCAGTATTTT